The rows below give T cell receptor beta chains drawn from one sample of a study of CD8 T cells in ankylosing spondylitis. TCRdb fed the 5' RACE reads into MiXCR, producing one record per CDR3 protein. The table shows 80,000 to 90,000 distinct CDR3 sequences, with around 25% occurring only once. The sequenced sample consisted of blood, either unsorted or a sorted T cell fraction (not recorded which). The receptor set was obtained from a male donor with ankylosing spondylitis or in good health (not recorded which). Both conserved end residues are trimmed from each CDR3.

j_call v_call cdr3_length cdr3_aa
TRBJ1-5 TRBV6-1 15 ASSEVLGQNSNQPQH
TRBJ1-6 TRBV12-3/TRBV12-4 13 ASRPESSYNSPLH
TRBJ2-3 TRBV7-9 12 ASSFDSNGDTQY
TRBJ2-6 TRBV5-1 12 ASSSNTGYNVLT
TRBJ2-7 TRBV15 11 ATSNGDAYEQY
TRBJ2-6 TRBV24-1 14 ATSQHSNSGANVLT
TRBJ2-7 TRBV6-1 12 ASSVAPTSREQY
TRBJ2-7 TRBV20-1 13 SGAVGVGKLYEQY
TRBJ2-5 TRBV5-1 14 ASSPSGTGTWETQY
TRBJ2-2 TRBV20-1 12 SARALAGTGELF
TRBJ2-3 TRBV20-1 12 SAGRLGGTDTQY
TRBJ1-1 TRBV7-3 13 ASSLTAGLNTEAF
TRBJ1-5 TRBV2 12 ASSGVNSNQPQH
TRBJ2-7 TRBV5-1 15 ASSTGTSGRARYEQY
TRBJ1-5 TRBV12-3/TRBV12-4 11 ASSRQGGQPQH
TRBJ1-2 TRBV20-1 13 SARLPLSRVGGYT
TRBJ1-4 TRBV27 12 ASSRGGSVEKLF
TRBJ1-5 TRBV12-3/TRBV12-4 10 ASSLEGQPQH
TRBJ1-1 TRBV20-1 12 SARDGGQGTEAF
TRBJ1-3 TRBV2 10 ASKGSGNTIY
TRBJ1-1 TRBV5-1 10 ASSPDGAEAF
TRBJ2-1 TRBV18 13 ASSPLIAGVKEQF
TRBJ2-1 TRBV5-1 13 ASSPSGRALNEQF
TRBJ2-3 TRBV29-1 9 RGLAGDTQY
TRBJ1-1 TRBV18 17 ASSHRSYDSQGVNTEAF
TRBJ2-1 TRBV5-1 15 ASSLLIAGGSYNEQF
TRBJ1-1 TRBV27 10 ASSFGRGLAF
TRBJ2-7 TRBV21-1 17 ASSTSSPASGASLGEQY
TRBJ2-1 TRBV27 10 ASRDPENEQF
TRBJ1-2 TRBV2 9 ASSVDYGYT
TRBJ2-2 TRBV19 17 ASSGRRTSGIRNTGELF
TRBJ2-2 TRBV29-1 11 SVAGANTGELF
TRBJ2-5 TRBV7-2 12 ASSTGSYQETQY
TRBJ2-5 TRBV10-3 10 AISEIPETQY
TRBJ1-2 TRBV5-6 11 ASSLKHLQGYT
TRBJ2-1 TRBV20-1 13 IARVAASGHNEQF
TRBJ2-5 TRBV5-1 12 ASSSTGGSETQY
TRBJ1-2 TRBV15 15 ATSRDSLWDRTHGYT
TRBJ2-5 TRBV5-8 14 ASSLFSGGPQETQY
TRBJ2-4 TRBV12-3/TRBV12-4 11 ASAGLAKNIQY
TRBJ2-2 TRBV5-1 10 ASSFGAGELF
TRBJ2-2 TRBV10-3 12 AIRKTGEAGELF
TRBJ2-1 TRBV3-1 16 ASSQRSGWAGIQNEQF
TRBJ1-5 TRBV5-1 12 ASSTGQADQPQH
TRBJ1-6 TRBV14 12 ASSLDRGNSPLH
TRBJ2-3 TRBV7-2 13 ASSLVWGPADTQY
TRBJ1-3 TRBV7-2 13 ASSRTGVAGNTIY
TRBJ2-1 TRBV29-1 12 SVVQALRYNEQF
TRBJ1-1 TRBV7-3 12 ASSLWGQDTEAF